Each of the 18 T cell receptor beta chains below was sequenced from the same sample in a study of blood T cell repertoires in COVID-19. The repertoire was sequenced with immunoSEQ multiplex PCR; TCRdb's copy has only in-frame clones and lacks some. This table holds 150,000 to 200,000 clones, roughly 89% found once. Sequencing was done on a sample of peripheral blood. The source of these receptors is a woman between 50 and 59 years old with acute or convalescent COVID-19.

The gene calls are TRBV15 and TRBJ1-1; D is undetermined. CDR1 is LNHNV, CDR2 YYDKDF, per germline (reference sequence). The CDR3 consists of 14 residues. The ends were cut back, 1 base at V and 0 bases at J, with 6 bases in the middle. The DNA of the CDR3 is TGTGCCACCAGCAGAGGAACTCTGAACACTGAAGCTTTCTTT. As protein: CATSRGTLNTEAFF.

The CDR3 sequence is CATSDERGSYGYTF. The CDR3 DNA sequence: TGTGCCACCAGTGATGAAAGGGGTTCCTATGGCTACACCTTC. The genes are TRBV24-1 and TRBJ1-2; a possible D gene is TRBD1 (5 bases). This CDR3 comprises 14 residues. V shed 3 bases and J shed 4 bases, with 11 bases lying between them. Looked up from germline, CDR1 is KGHDR and CDR2 is SFDVKD.

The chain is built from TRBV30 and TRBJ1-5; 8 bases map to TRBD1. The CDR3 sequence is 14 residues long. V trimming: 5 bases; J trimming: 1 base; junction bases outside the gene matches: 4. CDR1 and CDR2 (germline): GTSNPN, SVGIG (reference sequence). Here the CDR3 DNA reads TGTGCCTGGCGAACAGGGGGGAGCAATCAGCCCCAGCATTTT. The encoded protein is CAWRTGGSNQPQHF.

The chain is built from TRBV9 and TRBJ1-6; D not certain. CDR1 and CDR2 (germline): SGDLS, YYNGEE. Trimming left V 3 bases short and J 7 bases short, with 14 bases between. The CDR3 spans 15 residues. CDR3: CASSERPAGNSPLHF. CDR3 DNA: TGTGCCAGCAGCGAACGTCCGGCGGGGAATTCACCCCTCCACTTT. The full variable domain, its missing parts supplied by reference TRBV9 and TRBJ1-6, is DSGVTQTPKHLITATGQRVTLRCSPRSGDLSVYWYQQSLDQGLQFLIQYYNGEERAKGNILERFSAQQFPDLHSELNLSSLELGDSALYFCASSERPAGNSPLHFGNGTRLTVT.

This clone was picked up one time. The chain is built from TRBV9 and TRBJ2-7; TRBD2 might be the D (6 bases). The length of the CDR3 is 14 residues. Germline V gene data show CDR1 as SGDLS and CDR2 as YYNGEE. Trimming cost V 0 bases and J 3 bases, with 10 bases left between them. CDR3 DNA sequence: TGTGCCAGCAGCGTAGGCGGAGGGGACTACGAGCAGTACTTC. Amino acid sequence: CASSVGGGDYEQYF.

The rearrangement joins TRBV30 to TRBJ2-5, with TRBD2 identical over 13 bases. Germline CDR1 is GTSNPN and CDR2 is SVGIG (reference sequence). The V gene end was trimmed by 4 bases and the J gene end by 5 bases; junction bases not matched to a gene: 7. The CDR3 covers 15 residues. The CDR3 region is CAWTPLAGGQETQYF. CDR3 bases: TGTGCCTGGACCCCACTAGCGGGGGGGCAGGAGACCCAGTACTTC.

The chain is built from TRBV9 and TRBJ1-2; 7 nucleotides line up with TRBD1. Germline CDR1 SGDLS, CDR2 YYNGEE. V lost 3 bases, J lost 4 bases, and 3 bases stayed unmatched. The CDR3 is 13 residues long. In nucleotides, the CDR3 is TGTGCCAGCAGCGACAGGGGCTCCTATGGCTACACCTTC. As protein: CASSDRGSYGYTF.

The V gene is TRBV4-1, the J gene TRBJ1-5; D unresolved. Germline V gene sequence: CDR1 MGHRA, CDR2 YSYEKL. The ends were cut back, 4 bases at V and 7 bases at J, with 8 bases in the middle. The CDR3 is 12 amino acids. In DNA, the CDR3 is TGCGCCAGCAGCCCTCCGGGACAGCCCCAGCATTTT. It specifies CASSPPGQPQHF.

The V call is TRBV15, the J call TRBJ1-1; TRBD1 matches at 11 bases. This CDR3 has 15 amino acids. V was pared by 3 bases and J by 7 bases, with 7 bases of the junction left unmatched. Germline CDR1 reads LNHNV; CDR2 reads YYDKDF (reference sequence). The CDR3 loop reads CATSRGQGGNGEAFF. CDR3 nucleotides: TGTGCCACCAGCAGGGGACAGGGGGGTAACGGTGAAGCTTTCTTT.

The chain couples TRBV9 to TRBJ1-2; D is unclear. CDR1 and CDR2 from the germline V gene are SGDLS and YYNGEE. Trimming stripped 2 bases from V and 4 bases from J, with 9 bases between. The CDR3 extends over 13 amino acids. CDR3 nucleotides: TGTGCCAGCAGCGTGAGTTCTATCTATGGCTACACCTTC. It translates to CASSVSSIYGYTF.

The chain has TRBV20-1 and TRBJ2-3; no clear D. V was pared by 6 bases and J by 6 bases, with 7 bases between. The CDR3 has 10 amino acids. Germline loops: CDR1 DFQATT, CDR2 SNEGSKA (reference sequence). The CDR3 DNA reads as TGCAGTGCCCAGGTGGATACGCAGTATTTT. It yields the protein CSAQVDTQYF.

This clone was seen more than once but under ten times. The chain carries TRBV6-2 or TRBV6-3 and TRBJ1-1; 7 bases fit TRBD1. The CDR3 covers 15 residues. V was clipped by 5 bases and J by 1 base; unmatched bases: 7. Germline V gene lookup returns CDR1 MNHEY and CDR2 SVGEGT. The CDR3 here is CASSLPDRQNTEAFF. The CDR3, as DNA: TGTGCCAGCAGTCTCCCGGACAGGCAGAACACTGAAGCTTTCTTT.

In DNA, the CDR3 is TGTGCCAGCAGCTTCGGACAGGGAGGTTCCTACGAGCAGTACTTC. It yields the protein CASSFGQGGSYEQYF. This rearrangement joins TRBV7-8 to TRBJ2-7, with 8 nucleotides matching TRBD1. Germline V lookup: CDR1 SGHVS, CDR2 FQNEAQ. V lost 3 bases, J lost 1 base, and 5 bases stayed unmatched. The CDR3 covers 15 residues.

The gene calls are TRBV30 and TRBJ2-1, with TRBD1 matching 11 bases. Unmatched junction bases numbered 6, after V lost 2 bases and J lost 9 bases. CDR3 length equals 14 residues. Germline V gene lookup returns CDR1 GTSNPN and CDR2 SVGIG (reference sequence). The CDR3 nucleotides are TGTGCCTGGAGTAAAGGACAGGGGGCGGCTGAGCAGTTCTTC. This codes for CAWSKGQGAAEQFF. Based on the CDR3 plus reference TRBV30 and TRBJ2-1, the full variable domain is SQTIHQWPATLVQPVGSPLSLECTVEGTSNPNLYWYRQAAGRGLQLLFYSVGIGQISSEVPQNLSASRPQDRQFILSSKKLLLSDSGFYLCAWSKGQGAAEQFFGPGTRLTVL.

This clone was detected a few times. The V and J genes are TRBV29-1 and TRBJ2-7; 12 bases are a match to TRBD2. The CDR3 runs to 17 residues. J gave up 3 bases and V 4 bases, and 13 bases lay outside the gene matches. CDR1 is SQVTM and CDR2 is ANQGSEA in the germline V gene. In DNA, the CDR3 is TGCAGCGTTGCTGGAGGGTCATTGACTAGCGGGAGCTACGAGCAGTACTTC. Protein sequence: CSVAGGSLTSGSYEQYF.

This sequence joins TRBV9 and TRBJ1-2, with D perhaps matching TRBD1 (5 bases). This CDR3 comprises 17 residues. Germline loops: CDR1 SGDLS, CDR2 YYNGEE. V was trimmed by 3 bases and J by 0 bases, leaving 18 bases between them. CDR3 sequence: CASSAPRDSLSNYGYTF. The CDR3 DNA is TGTGCCAGCAGCGCCCCCCGCGACAGTCTTTCTAACTATGGCTACACCTTC. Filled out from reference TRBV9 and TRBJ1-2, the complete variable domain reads DSGVTQTPKHLITATGQRVTLRCSPRSGDLSVYWYQQSLDQGLQFLIQYYNGEERAKGNILERFSAQQFPDLHSELNLSSLELGDSALYFCASSAPRDSLSNYGYTFGSGTRLTVV.

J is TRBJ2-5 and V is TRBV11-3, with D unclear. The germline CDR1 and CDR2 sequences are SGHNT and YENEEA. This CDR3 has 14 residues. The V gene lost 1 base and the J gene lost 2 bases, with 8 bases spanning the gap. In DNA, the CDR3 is TGTGCCAGCAGCTTAGGTTCCAAACAAGAGACCCAGTACTTC. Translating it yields CASSLGSKQETQYF.

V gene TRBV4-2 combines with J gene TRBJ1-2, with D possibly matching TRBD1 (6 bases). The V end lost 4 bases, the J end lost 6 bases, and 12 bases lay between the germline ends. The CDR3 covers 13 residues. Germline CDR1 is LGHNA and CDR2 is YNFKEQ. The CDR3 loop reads CASSLEQGDGYTF. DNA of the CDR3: TGTGCCAGCAGCCTAGAACAGGGAGATGGCTACACCTTC.